These T cell receptor beta chains were read from a single sample in a study of cytomegalovirus exposure and HLA in healthy donors. The method was immunoSEQ multiplex PCR; TCRdb's version includes in-frame clones alone and lacks a portion of them. This sample has 150,000 to 200,000 clones, with around 77% found just once. The sequencing sample was made of PBMCs. Receptor source: a man in his fifties or sixties in good health and CMV-seronegative. CDR3s include the opening cysteine and the closing phenylalanine or tryptophan. D genes are given only for firm matches. The size entry is marked missing in some rows and otherwise reads once, few, many or a size class.

d_gene | j_gene | v_gene | abundance | CDR3nt | CDR3aa
. | TRBJ2-6 | TRBV4-3 | few | TGCGCCAGCAGCCAAGATCTCGCACGACATAGCTCTGGGGCCAACGTCCTGACTTTC | CASSQDLARHSSGANVLTF
. | TRBJ2-5 | TRBV9 | . | TGTGCCAGCAGCGCTACTACTCAGAACCAAGAGACCCAGTACTTC | CASSATTQNQETQYF
TRBD1 | TRBJ1-3 | TRBV4-1 | . | TGCGCCAGCAGACCTATGACAGGGACTGGAAACACCATATATTTT | CASRPMTGTGNTIYF
TRBD2 | TRBJ2-5 | TRBV7-2 | . | TGTGCCAGCAGCTTAGAGGCGGGGGGGCCCGTAAAGACCCAGTACTTC | CASSLEAGGPVKTQYF
TRBD2 | TRBJ2-7 | TRBV11-2 | . | TGTGCCAGCAGCTTTGAGCTAGCGGGGAGCTCCTACGAGCAGTACTTC | CASSFELAGSSYEQYF
TRBD2 | TRBJ2-5 | TRBV18 | . | TGTGCCAGCTCGGCCGGAAAGACTAGCTTGGAGACCCAGTACTTC | CASSAGKTSLETQYF
. | TRBJ2-5 | TRBV29-1 | . | TGCAGCGTTGAACCCGGGTCCCGCGGGGAGACCCAGTACTTC | CSVEPGSRGETQYF
. | TRBJ1-5 | TRBV15 | . | TGTGCCACCAGCAGAGATCTACCTCAGCCCCAGCATTTT | CATSRDLPQPQHF
TRBD1 | TRBJ2-2 | TRBV7-2 | . | TGTGCCAGCAGCACATGGACAGGGGAGGCCGGGGAGCTGTTTTTT | CASSTWTGEAGELFF
TRBD2 | TRBJ2-1 | TRBV6-5 | . | TGTGCCACCACTCAAGCACTAGCGGGGACCAATGAGCAGTTCTTC | CATTQALAGTNEQFF
. | TRBJ1-2 | TRBV6-1 | . | TGTGCCAGCAGTGATCACAGGGCTAACTATGGCTACACCTTC | CASSDHRANYGYTF
. | TRBJ2-2 | TRBV15 | . | TGTGCCACCAGCATACCAGCTACAGGGGAGGCCGGGGAGCTGTTTTTT | CATSIPATGEAGELFF
TRBD1 | TRBJ1-2 | TRBV27 | . | TGTGCCAGCAGTTTCCGCCGGACAGGGGGCAACTATGGCTACACCTTC | CASSFRRTGGNYGYTF
TRBD2 | TRBJ2-2 | TRBV5-1 | . | TGCGCCAGCAGCTTGGGACTAGCGGCGAACACCGGGGAGCTGTTTTTT | CASSLGLAANTGELFF
TRBD2 | TRBJ2-5 | TRBV5-1 | . | TGCGCCAGCAGCCGCACGGCTAGCGGGGGGGAAGAGACCCAGTACTTC | CASSRTASGGEETQYF
TRBD1 | TRBJ1-1 | TRBV27 | few | TGTGCCAGCAGTCTGTCCCTGACCCCAGGGGGCGTAGGGAGAACTTTCTTT | CASSLSLTPGGVGRTFF
. | TRBJ1-5 | TRBV7-8 | . | TGTGCCAGCAGCCAAAAAAGGCCCCTGCCGGGACAATATAGCAATCAGCCCCAGCATTTT | CASSQKRPLPGQYSNQPQHF
. | TRBJ2-3 | TRBV29-1 | . | TGCAGCGTTGAACGGGGGACAGATACAACCGATACAGATACGCAGTATTTT | CSVERGTDTTDTDTQYF
. | TRBJ1-1 | TRBV10-3 | . | TGTGCCATCAGTGTAGACAAGAACACTGAAGCTTTCTTT | CAISVDKNTEAFF
TRBD1 | TRBJ2-7 | TRBV10-2 | once | TGCGCCAGCTCAGAGTTGGATCCGGGACAGGGATTATTC | CASSELDPGQGLF
. | TRBJ2-7 | TRBV18 | . | TGTGCCAGCTCACCACCGGCAACAGTCAACGAGCAGTACTTC | CASSPPATVNEQYF
. | TRBJ2-5 | TRBV28 | . | TGTGCCAGCAGTTTAGTCCCCCGCCGGGAGACCCAGTACTTC | CASSLVPRRETQYF
TRBD1 | TRBJ1-4 | TRBV5-4 | few | TGTGCCAGCAGCACCCGACAGGGACCCGAAAAACTGTTTTTT | CASSTRQGPEKLFF
. | TRBJ2-2 | TRBV10-1 | . | TGCGCCAGCCTGTATCTTAGCACCCGGGGTCCCGGGGAGCTGTTTTTT | CASLYLSTRGPGELFF
TRBD2 | TRBJ2-5 | TRBV28 | . | TGTGCCAGCAGTGGCTTAGGCGGGAGAGGGGTGACCCAGTACTTC | CASSGLGGRGVTQYF
TRBD1 | TRBJ2-2 | TRBV4-1 | . | TGCGCCAGCAGCCAGTTTCACAGGGGAAGCACCGGGGAGCTGTTTTTT | CASSQFHRGSTGELFF
TRBD1 | TRBJ1-2 | TRBV7-9 | . | TGTTCCAGCAGCTTAGACAGGGCGTCCTATGGCTACACCTTC | CSSSLDRASYGYTF
. | TRBJ1-1 | TRBV7-9 | . | TGTTCCAGCAGCTTACAACAGGGGAACACTGAAGCTTTCTTT | CSSSLQQGNTEAFF
TRBD2 | TRBJ2-3 | TRBV30 | . | TGTGCCTACCAGACTAGCGGGATGACAGATACGCAGTATTTT | CAYQTSGMTDTQYF
. | TRBJ2-2 | TRBV4-3 | . | TGCGCCAGCAGCCGGCAAGCCGGGGAGCTGTTTTTT | CASSRQAGELFF
. | TRBJ2-3 | TRBV6-6 | few | TGTGCCAGCAGTTACGGGGCAGCGACAGATACGCAGTATTTT | CASSYGAATDTQYF
. | TRBJ2-1 | TRBV9 | . | TGTGCCAGCAGCGTTAGCGGTCGCTCCTACAATGAGCAGTTCTTC | CASSVSGRSYNEQFF
. | TRBJ2-5 | TRBV10-2 | . | TGCGCCAGCAGTTACCCGGCGAAAGCGGAGACCCAGTACTTC | CASSYPAKAETQYF
TRBD1 | TRBJ1-6 | TRBV14 | few | TGTGCCAGCAGCCTAAGGACAGGAGGTAGTTCACCCCTCCACTTT | CASSLRTGGSSPLHF
TRBD2 | TRBJ2-1 | TRBV7-2 | . | TGTGCCAGCAGCTTAAGCGGGAGAGGATCCTACAATGAGCAGTTCTTC | CASSLSGRGSYNEQFF
TRBD1 | TRBJ2-7 | TRBV5-1 | . | TGCGCCAGCAGCTTGGCCCTAGGGACAGGGTACGAGCAGTACTTC | CASSLALGTGYEQYF
TRBD2 | TRBJ2-2 | TRBV4-1 | few | TGCGCCAGCAGCCAAGCTCCCTTAGCCATGCGGGGGGCAAACACCGGGGAGCTGTTTTTT | CASSQAPLAMRGANTGELFF
. | TRBJ2-1 | TRBV7-9 | . | TGTGCCAGCAGCTTAGTGAGGGACAATGAGCAGTTCTTC | CASSLVRDNEQFF
. | TRBJ1-2 | TRBV5-1 | . | TGCGCCAGCAGCTTGGCCGAGGTCAGTCTGGGTGGAGGCTACACCTTC | CASSLAEVSLGGGYTF
TRBD2 | TRBJ2-1 | TRBV4-3 | once | TGCGCCAGCAGCCGCCTTCGGAGCGGGGATGGGAATGAGCAGTTCTTC | CASSRLRSGDGNEQFF
. | TRBJ2-5 | TRBV5-1 | . | TGCGCCAGCAGCTTGGTATTGGGGGGGCATAGGGAGACCCAGTACTTC | CASSLVLGGHRETQYF
. | TRBJ2-2 | TRBV7-3 | . | TGTGCCAGCAGCCGAGACGGAGACACCGGGGAGCTGTTTTTT | CASSRDGDTGELFF
. | TRBJ2-1 | TRBV5-1 | . | TGCGCCAGCAGCTTGGAGGGACAGGGGATTGGACTAGCGGGCTACAATGAGCAGTTCTTC | CASSLEGQGIGLAGYNEQFF
TRBD2 | TRBJ2-3 | TRBV9 | . | TGTGCCAGCAGCGGAATACCGGGACTAGCGCTAGATACGCAGTATTTT | CASSGIPGLALDTQYF
TRBD1 | TRBJ2-2 | TRBV5-1 | . | TGCGCCAGCCAACGACCGGGACAGGGGGGCACCGGGGAGCTGTTTTTT | CASQRPGQGGTGELFF
. | TRBJ2-3 | TRBV27 | . | TGTGCCAGCAGTTTTCGGGGACAAGATACGCAGTATTTT | CASSFRGQDTQYF
. | TRBJ1-3 | TRBV27 | few | TGTGCCAGCAGTTTGGGGCAGGGTTATGGAAACACCATATATTTT | CASSLGQGYGNTIYF
TRBD2 | TRBJ2-7 | TRBV7-9 | . | TGTTCCAGCAGCTGGGGACTAGCGGGAGGGCGCAGCTACGAGCAGTACTTC | CSSSWGLAGGRSYEQYF
. | TRBJ1-6 | TRBV10-3 | . | TGTGCCATCAGTGAGACAGCCAAGGGGGCACCCCTCCACTTT | CAISETAKGAPLHF
. | TRBJ2-5 | TRBV30 | few | TGTGCCTGGAGTGTATCGGAGACCCAGTACTTC | CAWSVSETQYF
TRBD2 | TRBJ2-1 | TRBV10-2 | . | TGCGCCAGCGAGGGACTAGCGGGAGGCTCCTCCTACAATGAGCAGTTCTTC | CASEGLAGGSSYNEQFF
. | TRBJ1-3 | TRBV7-2 | . | TGTGCCAGCAGCTTAGTGGCCGGGAGCTCTGGAAACACCATATATTTT | CASSLVAGSSGNTIYF
. | TRBJ1-4 | TRBV9 | . | TGTGCCAGCAGCGCAAGAGAACCAAGGGGGGAAAAACTGTTTTTT | CASSAREPRGEKLFF
TRBD1 | TRBJ1-2 | TRBV6-1 | . | TGTGCCAGCAGTGGGGACAGGGTTGGCTACACCTTC | CASSGDRVGYTF
. | TRBJ1-1 | TRBV7-6 | . | TGTGCCAGCAGCCTCCATCGGGGGGGGGCAGCCGAGCGGAACACTGAAGCTTTCTTT | CASSLHRGGAAERNTEAFF
. | TRBJ2-7 | TRBV21-1 | . | TGTGCCAGCAGCCTTCGACAGGCAGGCTCCTACGAGCAGTACTTC | CASSLRQAGSYEQYF
. | TRBJ2-7 | TRBV28 | . | TGTGCCAGCAGCTCCCCAAGCTCCTTCTACGAGCAGTACTTC | CASSSPSSFYEQYF